A selection of T cell receptor beta chains follows, all from one sample in a study of OX40 agonist ivuxolimab in advanced cancers. Using immunoSEQ multiplex PCR, the repertoire was profiled, and TCRdb retains in-frame clones only, with some absent. The sample has about 55,000 clones, around 87% seen once. The input for sequencing was CD4+ or CD8+ T cells sorted from blood, taken in a trial of the OX40 agonist ivuxolimab. Receptors originate from an adult with an advanced solid tumor such as melanoma, head and neck, liver or kidney cancer. Both conserved end residues are part of each CDR3. D genes are given only for firm matches. A row's size may be missing; if present it is once, few, many or a size class.

v_call	clone_size	d_call	j_call	cdr3_aa	cdr3_nt
TRBV27	NA	TRBD1	TRBJ2-7	CASSETGGGPYEQYF	TGTGCCAGCAGCGAGACAGGGGGGGGACCCTACGAGCAGTACTTC
TRBV2	NA	TRBD1	TRBJ1-5	CASSTSETGNQPQHF	TGTGCCAGCAGCACCTCTGAGACAGGGAATCAGCCCCAGCATTTT
TRBV7-7	NA	NA	TRBJ1-5	CASSPKGRGIQPQHF	TGTGCTAGCAGCCCAAAGGGCAGGGGAATACAGCCCCAGCATTTT
TRBV10-3	NA	NA	TRBJ1-4	CAISELGQFTATNEKLFF	TGTGCCATCAGTGAGTTAGGACAGTTTACCGCAACTAATGAAAAACTGTTTTTT
TRBV2	NA	NA	TRBJ1-1	CASSAGSENTEAFF	TGTGCCAGCAGTGCCGGGTCGGAGAACACTGAAGCTTTCTTT
TRBV11-1	NA	TRBD2	TRBJ2-7	CASSRRGTSGDSYEQYF	TGTGCCAGCAGCCGACGAGGGACTAGCGGGGACTCCTACGAGCAGTACTTC
TRBV5-6	NA	TRBD1	TRBJ2-5	CASSADREETQYF	TGTGCCAGCAGCGCGGACAGGGAAGAGACCCAGTACTTC
TRBV28	NA	NA	TRBJ1-2	CASSQDTNYGYTF	TGTGCCAGCAGTCAGGACACCAACTATGGCTACACCTTC
TRBV19	once	TRBD1	TRBJ2-7	CATWGAKDRGVYEQYF	TGTGCCACCTGGGGGGCAAAGGACAGGGGAGTCTACGAGCAGTACTTC
TRBV2	NA	TRBD1	TRBJ2-7	CASSGGQTYEQYF	TGTGCCAGCAGTGGGGGACAGACCTACGAGCAGTACTTC
TRBV5-8	NA	NA	TRBJ2-1	CASSSLVGAFNEQFF	TGTGCCAGCAGCTCACTAGTGGGGGCCTTCAATGAGCAGTTCTTC
TRBV9	NA	NA	TRBJ2-1	CASSVALELVTYNEQFF	TGTGCCAGCAGCGTAGCATTAGAGTTGGTGACCTACAATGAGCAGTTCTTC
TRBV6-5	once	NA	TRBJ2-3	CASSDLVGSTDTQYF	TGTGCCAGCAGCGATTTAGTGGGGAGCACAGATACGCAGTATTTT
TRBV13	NA	NA	TRBJ2-1	CASRESGYNEQFF	TGTGCCAGCAGGGAGTCGGGCTACAATGAGCAGTTCTTC
TRBV28	few	NA	TRBJ1-3	CASSFGGTGNTIYF	TGTGCCAGCAGTTTCGGGGGAACTGGAAACACCATATATTTT
TRBV5-6	NA	TRBD1	TRBJ2-5	CASNSPGQGRGAETQYF	TGTGCCAGCAACAGCCCCGGACAGGGAAGGGGTGCGGAGACCCAGTACTTC
TRBV19	NA	NA	TRBJ1-5	CASSIGNQPQHF	TGTGCCAGTAGTATTGGAAATCAGCCCCAGCATTTT
TRBV4-3	few	NA	TRBJ2-6	CASSQDRGSGANVLTF	TGCGCCAGCAGCCAAGATCGAGGCTCCGGGGCCAACGTCCTGACTTTC
TRBV6-5	NA	TRBD2	TRBJ2-2	CASSSGGTGELFF	TGTGCCAGCAGTAGCGGGGGCACCGGGGAGCTGTTTTTT
TRBV7-9	NA	NA	TRBJ1-2	CASSSPADSGFYGYTF	TGTGCCAGCAGCTCCCCGGCGGACAGCGGGTTCTATGGCTACACCTTC
TRBV18	NA	NA	TRBJ1-1	CASSPENRARMANTEAFF	TGTGCCAGCTCACCAGAAAACAGGGCCAGGATGGCGAACACTGAAGCTTTCTTT
TRBV5-4	NA	NA	TRBJ2-3	CASSLNRADTQYF	TGTGCCAGCAGCTTGAACAGGGCAGATACGCAGTATTTT
TRBV6-6	NA	NA	TRBJ1-5	CASLLGGLGQPQHF	TGTGCCAGCCTACTTGGCGGTTTGGGTCAGCCCCAGCATTTT
TRBV7-8	NA	TRBD1	TRBJ1-1	CASSLFRDSNMNTEAFF	TGTGCCAGCAGTTTATTCCGGGACAGCAACATGAACACTGAAGCTTTCTTT
TRBV7-2	NA	TRBD1	TRBJ2-7	CASSYWDRYEQYF	TGTGCCAGCAGCTACTGGGACAGATACGAGCAGTACTTC
TRBV5-6	NA	NA	TRBJ1-1	CASSLAGDTEAFF	TGTGCCAGCAGCTTAGCAGGGGACACTGAAGCTTTCTTT
TRBV5-6	NA	NA	TRBJ2-2	CASSLAGLDTGELFF	TGTGCCAGCAGCTTGGCGGGGCTCGACACCGGGGAGCTGTTTTTT
TRBV27	NA	NA	TRBJ2-7	CASSLNEKYEQYF	TGTGCCAGCAGTTTAAACGAAAAGTACGAGCAGTACTTC
TRBV5-4	NA	NA	TRBJ2-5	CASLSRMGTQETQYF	TGTGCCAGCCTGAGTCGGATGGGGACCCAAGAGACCCAGTACTTC
TRBV5-6	NA	NA	TRBJ2-1	CASSQGWGLKDEQFF	TGTGCCAGCAGCCAGGGGTGGGGTCTCAAGGATGAGCAGTTCTTC
TRBV11-2	NA	NA	TRBJ1-2	CASSSGPYGYTF	TGTGCCAGCAGCTCGGGACCATATGGCTACACCTTC
TRBV7-9	NA	NA	TRBJ2-5	CASSLVRGQRGQETQYF	TGTGCCAGCAGCTTAGTCCGGGGGCAGCGAGGCCAAGAGACCCAGTACTTC
TRBV7-9	NA	NA	TRBJ1-1	CASSDTGRLNTEAFF	TGTGCCAGCAGCGATACGGGACGGTTGAACACTGAAGCTTTCTTT
TRBV21-1	NA	NA	TRBJ1-6	CASSKWGVYNSPLHF	TGTGCCAGCAGCAAATGGGGGGTTTATAATTCACCCCTCCACTTT
TRBV11-2	NA	NA	TRBJ2-7	CASSLRTEDYEQYF	TGTGCCAGCAGCTTACGGACGGAGGACTACGAGCAGTACTTC
TRBV13	NA	TRBD2	TRBJ2-5	CASSSGGWGQETQYF	TGTGCCAGCAGCTCGGGAGGTTGGGGACAAGAGACCCAGTACTTC
TRBV27	NA	NA	TRBJ1-5	CASSLSGFYQPQHF	TGTGCCAGCAGTTTATCGGGATTTTATCAGCCCCAGCATTTT
TRBV23-1	NA	NA	TRBJ2-7	CASSPATGPSYEQYF	TGCGCCAGCAGTCCTGCGACGGGACCGTCCTACGAGCAGTACTTC
TRBV7-2	NA	NA	TRBJ2-3	CASSLVGGADTQYF	TGTGCCAGCAGCTTAGTGGGGGGCGCAGATACGCAGTATTTT
TRBV6-5	NA	NA	TRBJ1-4	CASSYFGGAGEKLFF	TGTGCCAGCAGTTACTTTGGGGGGGCCGGTGAAAAACTGTTTTTT
TRBV7-6	once	TRBD2	TRBJ2-7	CASSPAGGTYEQYF	TGTGCCAGCAGCCCGGCGGGGGGAACCTACGAGCAGTACTTC
TRBV27	NA	TRBD1	TRBJ2-3	CATYRRTGGAGDTQYF	TGTGCCACCTACCGTCGGACAGGGGGCGCGGGAGATACGCAGTATTTT